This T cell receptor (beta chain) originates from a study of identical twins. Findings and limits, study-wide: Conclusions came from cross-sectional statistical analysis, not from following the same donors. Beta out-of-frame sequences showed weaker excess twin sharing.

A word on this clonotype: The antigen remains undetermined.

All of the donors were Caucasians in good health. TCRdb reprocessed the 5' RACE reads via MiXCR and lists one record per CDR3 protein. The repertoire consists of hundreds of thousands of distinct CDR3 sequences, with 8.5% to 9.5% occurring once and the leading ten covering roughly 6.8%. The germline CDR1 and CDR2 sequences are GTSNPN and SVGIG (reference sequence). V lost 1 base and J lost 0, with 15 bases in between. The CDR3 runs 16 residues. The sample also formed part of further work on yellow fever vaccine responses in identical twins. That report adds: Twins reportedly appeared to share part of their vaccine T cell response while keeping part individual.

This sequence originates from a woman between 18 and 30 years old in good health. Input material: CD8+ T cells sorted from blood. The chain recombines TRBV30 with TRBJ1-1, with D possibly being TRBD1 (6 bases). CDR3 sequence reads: CAWSGASGGLNTEAFF. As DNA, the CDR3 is TGTGCCTGGAGTGGGGCCTCCGGGGGGCTGAACACTGAAGCTTTCTTT.